The 24 T cell receptor beta chains given below trace back to one sample, sequenced in a study of T cells in localized non-small cell lung cancer. Profiling relied on immunoSEQ multiplex PCR, and the TCRdb table lists in-frame clones only, not all of them. The table records under 5,500 clones, around 30% of them present only once. The specimen was lung tumor tissue, collected before any cancer treatment. Receptors were obtained from a woman aged 40-70 years with stage II squamous cell lung carcinoma.

This clone was found a few times. The V gene is TRBV11-3, the J gene TRBJ2-7; possible D gene TRBD1, 6 bases. V lost 5 bases and J 0 bases, leaving 20 bases between the germline ends. The CDR3 has 17 residues. CDR1 is SGHNT and CDR2 is YENEEA in the germline V gene. The CDR3 loop reads CASSALNSPGDSYEQYF. In DNA form, the CDR3 reads TGTGCCAGCAGCGCCCTAAACTCGCCAGGGGACTCCTACGAGCAGTACTTC.

This clone was observed a few times. This chain joins TRBV18 and TRBJ2-1, with TRBD1 matching over 7 bases. The CDR3 extends over 16 amino acids. After removal of 1 base from V and 8 bases from J, the junction contained 11 bases not matched to a gene. CDR1 is KGHSH, CDR2 LQKENI, per germline. CDR3 in amino acids: CASSPLRQGVMDEQFF. Here the CDR3 DNA reads TGTGCCAGCTCACCACTAAGGCAGGGGGTCATGGATGAGCAGTTCTTC. The full variable domain, rest sourced from reference TRBV18 and TRBJ2-1, is NAGVMQNPRHLVRRRGQEARLRCSPMKGHSHVYWYRQLPEEGLKFMVYLQKENIIDESGMPKERFSAEFPKEGPSILRIQQVVRGDSAAYFCASSPLRQGVMDEQFFGPGTRLTVL.

This chain joins TRBV18 and TRBJ2-3; no definite D call. Trimming took 3 bases from V and 2 from J, leaving 3 bases between them. The germline V gene encodes CDR1 KGHSH and CDR2 LQKENI. The CDR3 contains 12 residues. Written as DNA, the CDR3 is TGTGCCAGCTCACCCATCACAGATACGCAGTATTTT. This sequence encodes CASSPITDTQYF.

The chain joins TRBV6-8 to TRBJ1-5; D is perhaps TRBD1 (6 bases). This CDR3 contains 13 residues. Per germline, CDR1 MNHGY and CDR2 SAAAGT. CDR3 residues: CASRDTYNQPQHF. In DNA form, the CDR3 reads TGTGCTTCCCGGGACACCTACAATCAGCCCCAGCATTTT.

The chain is built from TRBV5-1 and TRBJ1-1; D is unresolved. CDR3 size: 14 residues. In germline, CDR1 is SGHRS, CDR2 YFSETQ. The V end lost 0 bases, the J end lost 0 bases, and 6 bases lay between the germline ends. CDR3 in amino acids: CASSLEGLNTEAFF. CDR3 coding DNA: TGCGCCAGCAGCTTGGAGGGTCTGAACACTGAAGCTTTCTTT.

The chain is built from TRBV12-5 and TRBJ2-5, with D unresolved. Germline V gene data show CDR1 as LGHNT and CDR2 as FRNRAP. V lost 4 bases, J lost 3 bases, and 9 bases lay in between. This CDR3 has 13 residues. The CDR3 sequence: CASGSDTEETQYF. CDR3 in DNA: TGTGCTAGTGGTTCTGACACCGAAGAGACCCAGTACTTC.

The genes are TRBV30 and TRBJ2-6; no clear D. Trimming removed 0 bases at V and 3 bases at J, with 3 bases between. Germline assignment: CDR1 GTSNPN and CDR2 SVGIG (reference sequence). CDR3 length equals 13 residues. Here the CDR3 DNA reads TGTGCCTGGAGTGTAGGTGGGGCCAACGTCCTGACTTTC. It encodes CAWSVGGANVLTF.

This clone is categorized as medium-sized. The chain recombines TRBV18 with TRBJ1-5; no clear D gene. V lost 2 bases, J lost 9 bases, and 14 bases lay in between. Germline V lookup: CDR1 KGHSH, CDR2 LQKENI. This CDR3 spans 14 amino acids. Here the CDR3 DNA reads TGTGCCAGCTCACCAGCGAGGGCCCTGTGGCCCCAGCATTTT. This gives the protein CASSPARALWPQHF.

The genes are TRBV11-3 and TRBJ2-1; 10 positions agree with TRBD2. Germline V CDR1 and CDR2: SGHNT, YENEEA. V dropped 5 bases and J dropped 2; count of bases not matched to a gene: 9. CDR3 size: 17 residues. The DNA for the CDR3 is TGTGCCAGCAGCCGATCCACTAGCGGGGCCACCTACAATGAGCAGTTCTTC. Its protein is CASSRSTSGATYNEQFF.

This clone has just a few counts. V gene TRBV28 combines with J gene TRBJ2-7; D perhaps matches TRBD1 (6 bases). Germline V lookup: CDR1 MDHEN, CDR2 SYDVKM. This CDR3 is built from 17 residues. The V end lost 6 bases, the J end lost 1 base, and 22 bases lay between the germline ends. CDR3 in amino acids: CASRPTGIGSVSYEQYF. The CDR3 coding sequence is TGTGCCAGCAGACCTACAGGGATTGGGTCAGTATCCTACGAGCAGTACTTC. Complete variable domain (other parts from reference TRBV28 and TRBJ2-7): DVKVTQSSRYLVKRTGEKVFLECVQDMDHENMFWYRQDPGLGLRLIYFSYDVKMKEKGDIPEGYSVSREKKERFSLILESASTNQTSMYLCASRPTGIGSVSYEQYFGPGTRLTVT.

This sequence joins TRBV6-8 and TRBJ2-2, with D possibly being TRBD2 (6 bases). V gave up 6 bases and J gave up 4 bases, with 18 bases separating them. The germline V gene encodes CDR1 MNHGY and CDR2 SAAAGT. The CDR3 extends over 16 amino acids. The CDR3 loop reads CASSPPGLRSTGELFF. The CDR3 DNA reads TGTGCCAGCAGCCCGCCGGGACTCCGCAGCACCGGGGAGCTGTTTTTT.

The chain joins TRBV10-3 to TRBJ2-7; no firm D call. Germline CDR1 ENHRY, CDR2 SYGVKD. The germline V and J ends were trimmed by 0 bases and 5 bases, with 11 bases remaining between them. The CDR3 length is 14 residues. CDR3: CAISESQMNHEQYF. DNA for the CDR3: TGTGCCATCAGTGAGTCACAAATGAACCACGAGCAGTACTTC.

The V call is TRBV9, the J call TRBJ1-1; tentative D call: TRBD1 (6 bases). The CDR3 has 13 amino acids. V was pared by 2 bases and J by 1 base, with 6 bases between. Looked up from germline, CDR1 is SGDLS and CDR2 is YYNGEE. The CDR3 DNA follows: TGTGCCAGCAGCGTGACAGGGAACACTGAAGCTTTCTTT. Residues: CASSVTGNTEAFF.

The sample holds a few counts of this clone. The CDR3 DNA follows: TGTGCCAGCAGCTTAGGTGGACTATCTTTCTACGAGCAGTACTTC. Residues: CASSLGGLSFYEQYF. This sequence joins TRBV11-3 and TRBJ2-7; tentative D call: TRBD2 (6 bases). The CDR3 length is 15 residues. Germline V gives CDR1 SGHNT, CDR2 YENEEA. V lost 1 base to trimming and J lost 3 bases, with 13 bases between them.

This chain links TRBV28 with TRBJ2-5; 8 nucleotides align to TRBD2. Germline V gene lookup returns CDR1 MDHEN and CDR2 SYDVKM. The CDR3 extends over 17 amino acids. The V and J ends lost 2 bases and 5 bases, in that order; junction bases with no gene match: 13. CDR3 sequence reads: CASSLRSGGPVRETQYF. Here the CDR3 DNA reads TGTGCCAGCAGTTTACGGTCGGGAGGGCCGGTTCGGGAGACCCAGTACTTC.

The chain joins TRBV11-3 to TRBJ2-7, with 8 bases aligning to TRBD2. V trimming: 1 base; J trimming: 7 bases; junction bases outside the gene matches: 9. This CDR3 has 15 amino acids. Germline V gene data show CDR1 as SGHNT and CDR2 as YENEEA. This CDR3 is CASSLGGAGAWEQYF. The CDR3 DNA reads TGTGCCAGCAGCTTAGGAGGAGCGGGAGCCTGGGAGCAGTACTTC.

This chain links TRBV5-1 with TRBJ2-1; 8 nucleotides line up with TRBD2. The V segment lost 2 bases and the J segment 7 bases; nucleotides outside the gene matches: 11. This CDR3 has 16 residues. Germline CDR1 and CDR2: SGHRS and YFSETQ. This CDR3 reads CASSLGGSGTSNEQFF. DNA for the CDR3: TGCGCCAGCAGCTTAGGCGGTTCCGGGACTAGTAATGAGCAGTTCTTC.

The chain combines TRBV15 with TRBJ2-7; a possible D gene is TRBD2 (6 bases). The CDR3 runs to 15 residues. CDR1 is LNHNV and CDR2 is YYDKDF in the germline V gene (reference sequence). V was shortened by 0 bases and J by 3 bases, with 12 bases between the two germline ends. The CDR3 protein is CATSREIDSGYEQYF. In DNA, the CDR3 is TGTGCCACCAGCAGAGAGATCGATAGCGGCTACGAGCAGTACTTC.

The sample holds one count of this clone. V is TRBV19 and J is TRBJ2-5; D remains ambiguous. The V and J ends lost 1 base and 4 bases respectively, with 7 bases between them. The CDR3 sequence is 13 residues long. Germline loops: CDR1 LNHDA, CDR2 SQIVND (reference sequence). This chain's CDR3 is CASSIGATETQYF. The CDR3 DNA is TGTGCCAGTAGTATAGGGGCCACAGAGACCCAGTACTTC.

This clone is labeled as medium-sized. V usage is TRBV9 and J usage is TRBJ1-2; D may be TRBD1 (6 bases). CDR1 is SGDLS and CDR2 is YYNGEE in the germline V gene. The CDR3 extends over 15 amino acids. Trimming pared 3 bases from V and 3 bases from J, leaving 15 bases between. CDR3 sequence reads: CASSEQQGVHYGYTF. The CDR3 DNA follows: TGTGCCAGCAGCGAACAACAGGGAGTGCACTATGGCTACACCTTC.

This clone has just one count. The chain uses TRBV28 and TRBJ1-5, with D maybe TRBD1 (5 bases). CDR1 and CDR2 (germline): MDHEN, SYDVKM. CDR3 length: 15 residues. The V end lost 4 bases, the J end lost 3 bases, and 13 bases lay between the germline ends. The CDR3 nucleotides are TGTGCCAGCAGTTATCCGGGGACTTTCAATCAGCCCCAGCATTTT. As protein: CASSYPGTFNQPQHF.

The chain uses TRBV28 and TRBJ2-1; D tentatively reads TRBD1 or TRBD2 (5 bases each). V gave up 8 bases and J gave up 6 bases, with 23 bases separating them. Germline V gives CDR1 MDHEN, CDR2 SYDVKM. The CDR3 runs to 16 residues. DNA for the CDR3: TGTGCCAGCGGCTCACCTGGGGGTGAGCGTTTCAATGAGCAGTTCTTC. It is translated as CASGSPGGERFNEQFF.

This clone showed up just a few times. The gene calls are TRBV19 and TRBJ2-2; TRBD1 aligns across 9 bases. Germline V gives CDR1 LNHDA, CDR2 SQIVND (reference sequence). The CDR3 runs to 15 residues. Germline trimming cut 5 bases from V and 5 bases from J; bases unmatched to any gene: 6. CDR3: CASSSGTGWTGELFF. The CDR3 DNA reads as TGTGCCAGTAGTTCCGGGACAGGGTGGACCGGGGAGCTGTTTTTT.

This chain connects TRBV5-1 to TRBJ2-7; 7 nucleotides agree with TRBD1. This CDR3 spans 15 amino acids. V shed 5 bases, J shed 6 bases, and the junction held 14 bases outside the gene matches. The germline V gene encodes CDR1 SGHRS and CDR2 YFSETQ. The CDR3 bases are TGCGCCAGCAGATCTACAGGGGCTCCCACCTCCGAGCAGTACTTC. Translating gives CASRSTGAPTSEQYF.